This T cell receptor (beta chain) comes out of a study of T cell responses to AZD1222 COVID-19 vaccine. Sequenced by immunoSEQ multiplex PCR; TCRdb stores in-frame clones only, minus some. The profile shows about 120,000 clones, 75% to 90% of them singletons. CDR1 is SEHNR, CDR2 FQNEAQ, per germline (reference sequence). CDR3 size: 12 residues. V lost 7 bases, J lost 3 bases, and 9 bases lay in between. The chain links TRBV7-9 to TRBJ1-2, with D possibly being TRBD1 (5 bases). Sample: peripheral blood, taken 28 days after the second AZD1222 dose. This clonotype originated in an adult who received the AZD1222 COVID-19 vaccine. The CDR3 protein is CASNQGYYGYTF. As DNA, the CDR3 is TGTGCCAGCAACCAGGGCTACTATGGCTACACCTTC.